This TCR beta chain was documented in a study of tumor-infiltrating lymphocytes in localized non-small cell lung cancer. Broader study findings: No T-cell fraction difference was seen between IM1 and IM2 tumors.

Profiling relied on immunoSEQ multiplex PCR, and the TCRdb table lists in-frame clones only, not all of them. The sample contains about 13,000 clones, about 63% of which appear only once. To note about this clone: Its cognate antigen is unknown.

Germline-derived CDR1 and CDR2 are SGDLS and YYNGEE. The CDR3 contains 15 residues. With V trimmed by 0 bases and J by 6 bases, 4 bases remained unmatched. The chain employs TRBV9 and TRBJ2-1, with 9 bases aligning to TRBD2. The sample was lung tumor tissue. The receptor was derived from a human donor with non-small cell lung cancer. The CDR3 is CASSVGGGGSNEQFF. The CDR3 DNA reads TGTGCCAGCAGCGTAGGCGGGGGGGGGTCCAATGAGCAGTTCTTC.